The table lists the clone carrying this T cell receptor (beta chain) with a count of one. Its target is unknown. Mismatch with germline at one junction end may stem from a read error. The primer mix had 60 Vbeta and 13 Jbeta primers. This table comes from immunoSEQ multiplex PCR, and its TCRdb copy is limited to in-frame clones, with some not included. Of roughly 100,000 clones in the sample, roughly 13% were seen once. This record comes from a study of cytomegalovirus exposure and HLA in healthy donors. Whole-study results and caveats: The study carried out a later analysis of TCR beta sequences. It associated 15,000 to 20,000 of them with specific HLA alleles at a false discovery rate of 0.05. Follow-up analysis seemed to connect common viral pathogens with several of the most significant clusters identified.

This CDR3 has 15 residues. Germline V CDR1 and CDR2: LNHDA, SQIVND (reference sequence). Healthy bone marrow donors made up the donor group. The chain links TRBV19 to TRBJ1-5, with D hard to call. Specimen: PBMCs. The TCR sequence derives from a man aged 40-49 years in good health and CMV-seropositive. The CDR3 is CAGSIVEYSNQPQHF. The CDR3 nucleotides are TGTGCCGGTAGTATAGTGGAGTATAGCAATCAGCCCCAGCATTTT.